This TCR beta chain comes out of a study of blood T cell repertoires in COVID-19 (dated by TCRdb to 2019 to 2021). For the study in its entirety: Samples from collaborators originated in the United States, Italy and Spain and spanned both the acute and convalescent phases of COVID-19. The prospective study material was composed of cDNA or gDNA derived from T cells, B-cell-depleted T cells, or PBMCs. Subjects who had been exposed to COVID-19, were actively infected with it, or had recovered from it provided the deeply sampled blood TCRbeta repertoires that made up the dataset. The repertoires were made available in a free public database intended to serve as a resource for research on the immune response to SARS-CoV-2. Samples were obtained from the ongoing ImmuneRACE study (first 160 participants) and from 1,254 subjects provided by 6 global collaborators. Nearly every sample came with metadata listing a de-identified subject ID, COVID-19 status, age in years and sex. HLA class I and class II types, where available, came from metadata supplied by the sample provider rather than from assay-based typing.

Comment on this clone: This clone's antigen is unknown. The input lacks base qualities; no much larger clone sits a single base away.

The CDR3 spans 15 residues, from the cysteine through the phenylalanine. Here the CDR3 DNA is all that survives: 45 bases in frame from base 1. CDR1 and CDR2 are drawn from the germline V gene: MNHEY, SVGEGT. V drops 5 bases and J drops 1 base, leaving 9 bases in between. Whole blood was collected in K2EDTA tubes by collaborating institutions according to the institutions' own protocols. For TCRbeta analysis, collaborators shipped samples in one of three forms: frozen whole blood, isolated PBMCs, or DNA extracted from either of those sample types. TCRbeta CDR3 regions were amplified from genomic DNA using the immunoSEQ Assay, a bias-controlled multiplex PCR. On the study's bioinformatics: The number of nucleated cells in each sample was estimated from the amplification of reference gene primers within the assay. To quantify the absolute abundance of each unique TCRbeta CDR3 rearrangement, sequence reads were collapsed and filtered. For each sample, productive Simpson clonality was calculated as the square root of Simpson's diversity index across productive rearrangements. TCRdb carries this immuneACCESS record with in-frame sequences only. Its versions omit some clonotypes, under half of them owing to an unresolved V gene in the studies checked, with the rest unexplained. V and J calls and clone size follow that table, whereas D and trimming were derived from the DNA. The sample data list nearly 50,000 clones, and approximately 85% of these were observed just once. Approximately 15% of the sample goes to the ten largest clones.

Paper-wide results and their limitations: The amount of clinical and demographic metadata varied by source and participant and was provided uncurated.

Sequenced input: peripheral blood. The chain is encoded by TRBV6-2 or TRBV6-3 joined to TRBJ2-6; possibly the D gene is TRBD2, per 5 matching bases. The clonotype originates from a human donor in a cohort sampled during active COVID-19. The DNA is TGTGCCAGCAGTGCCTCGGGGTCTGGGGCCAACGTCCTGACTTTC. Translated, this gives CASSASGSGANVLTF.